This TCR beta chain was identified during a study of metastatic and nonmetastatic thyroid tumors. For the study at large: Repertoires of blood and of tissue (tumor or nodule) from malignant and benign thyroid patients were compared.

Study-level results: Reported TCR beta diversity, measured in blood and tumor, was significantly higher for malignant thyroid tumors than for benign nodules.

This clone showed up many times. Antigen specificity is unknown. This CDR3 is 14 amino acids long. V was pared by 8 bases and J by 4 bases, with 7 bases of the junction left unmatched. Germline loops: CDR1 LNHDA, CDR2 SQIVND (reference sequence). Using MiXCR, TCRdb re-called clones from the PCR reads. The sample lists roughly 20,000 clones, 28% occurring once. Until they underwent thyroid surgery, no patient had received any treatment. The rearrangement uses TRBV19 and TRBJ1-4, with 7 bases that match TRBD1. The TCR sequence derives from a male donor with papillary thyroid cancer or a benign thyroid nodule (not recorded which). Some clones in this sample may be carry-over from other donors' samples. Material for sequencing was tumor tissue. CDR3 sequence (DNA): TGTGCCAGTGGGCCGGGACAGATTAATGAAAAACTGTTTTTT. The encoded protein is CASGPGQINEKLFF.